The T cell receptor (beta chain) described here comes from a study of cytomegalovirus exposure and HLA in healthy donors (dated by TCRdb to about 2017). Looking at the study overall: An earlier analysis of several hundred of the donors reported approximately 300 Gb of sequence data and 117 million unique TCR beta sequences obtained from about 180 million T cells. About 320 gigabases of sequencing data and approximately 84 million unique TCR sequences were included in an early release covering 550 to 800 HLA-typed donors. Of the approximately 400 genotyped donors, roughly 76% were placed in the genetic ancestry cluster associated with self-reported Caucasian donors. The study aimed to test whether cataloging public T cell receptors could reveal signatures of past pathogen exposure. Using immunosequencing, the study profiled T cell repertoires from 640 or so subjects and related those repertoires to cytomegalovirus serostatus. In addition to the first cohort of approximately 670 subjects, a separate validation cohort of under 150 different subjects was used. To predict cytomegalovirus infection status, the study brought together high-throughput TCR immunosequencing, statistical association of individual TCRs with disease status, and machine learning. A later analysis re-examined previously published TCR beta repertoires from about 670 donors and added high-resolution HLA genotyping to investigate patterns of TCR occurrence. The later analysis used no new phenotypic data to find candidate immune exposures, relying instead on TCR beta sequences and their occurrence across donors. In an earlier analysis of 550 to 700 of the donors, high-throughput TCR beta sequencing was used to judge whether each TCR beta V gene segment behaved as functional or pseudogenic. Alongside the repertoire data, information on donor age, sex, ethnicity and CMV serostatus was compiled. In a later genetic analysis, genome-wide SNP genotypes for about 55% of the 666 donors were used, and that subset was treated as a discovery cohort. All discovery cohort repertoires had been generated on a single sequencing platform. HLA typing included class I and class II loci at four-digit resolution. The number of donors typed differed by locus, with 629-630 for A, B, C, DRB1 and DQB1, around 520 for DQA1, under 610 for DPA1, and 450 to 480 for DPB1. Several DR-DQ haplotypes were handled as single units for association and clustering because linkage in the cohort was strong. Across approximately 400 genotyped donors of the cohort, an average of approximately 220,000 unique TCR beta nucleotide sequences per donor were sequenced, and roughly a sixth of those sequences were non-productive. Results and caveats for the whole study, not just this receptor: Across donors, most TCR sequences were observed very rarely, whereas some public TCRs were present in many individuals. Only TCR beta chains were sequenced in this cohort, and the absence of alpha or paired-chain data limited detectable features. The 87-base-pair reads could not distinguish some IMGT-functional V segments, including TRBV6-2 and TRBV6-3, so those segments were excluded. It was suggested by the authors that the approach could potentially be generalized to other disease states and immunological phenotypes. When HLA alleles, especially DR and DQ, strongly co-occurred, TCR associations were difficult to assign to individual alleles. According to a later analysis, most CMV-associated TCR beta chains appeared to be HLA-restricted, and the HLA associations seemed to be driven largely by CMV exposure. The study gave a list of 150 to 200 TCR beta chains associated with cytomegalovirus. A later analysis reported that several top co-occurrence clusters appeared linked to parvovirus B19, influenza, CMV and Epstein-Barr virus. A later analysis associated about 17,000 TCR beta sequences with specific HLA alleles at a false discovery rate of 0.05. A further reported finding was that TCR beta sequences accurately predicted the HLA-A and HLA-B alleles for most subjects in the first cohort. In an earlier analysis of approximately 600 of the donors, most TCR beta V segments were observed in productive rearrangements about 87% or about 30% of the time, broadly matching IMGT annotations. A group of highly shared sequence variants was considered likely to be a technical artifact of the sequencing pipeline. In a later analysis, the rate of TCR association differed among HLA loci, with DRB1 alleles having the most associated TCRs and HLA-C alleles having the fewest. Linkage disequilibrium might explain the correlated functional status among segregating V segments, but an unknown experimental factor could not be excluded. In a later genetic analysis, a missense DCLRE1C variant was associated with V-gene and J-gene trimming of TCR beta chains, and the association was replicated in an independent cohort. Because HLA typing was unavailable for some donors at each locus, only the typed subset was used in association tests. The presence/absence analyses assumed that sequencing depth was roughly uniform across donors, and that assumption may not be true. Immune exposure information for the cohort was limited to CMV serostatus. Three of the identified cytomegalovirus-associated TCR beta chains were confirmed in vitro to be specific for cytomegalovirus antigens. In both the original and validation cohorts, the classifier was reported to diagnose cytomegalovirus status with high specificity and sensitivity. Because counts were too low, seventeen rarely observed V segments, including chromosome 9 orphons, were excluded from the earlier analysis of several hundred of the donors. According to a later genetic analysis, donors in an Asian-associated ancestry cluster had fewer N-insertions in productive TCRs than the approximately 650-donor mean. Compared with equally common non-associated chains, HLA-associated TCR beta chains in a later analysis were more clonally expanded and had lower generation probabilities.

In regard to this clone: What antigen it recognizes has not been identified. Base qualities are not recorded, but no much larger clone differs from it by a single base.

In total, more than 500 healthy bone marrow donors made up the cohort. Cohort members were all nominally healthy when sampled, although unrecorded immune exposures were likely present. The donor was CMV seronegative and belonged to the group of around 400 seronegative cohort members. A peripheral blood sample was collected from each donor, and TCR beta sequencing was performed on peripheral blood mononuclear cells. Genomic DNA extraction from the blood cell samples was performed with the Qiagen DNeasy Blood Extraction Kit. The CDR3 starts with the cysteine, ends with the phenylalanine, and has 13 residues. Kept here is only the CDR3 DNA, which spans 39 bases and is read in frame from base 1. As encoded in the germline V gene, CDR1 is SNHLY while CDR2 is FYNNEI. V and J are trimmed by 7 bases and 5 bases, and the gene matches miss 6 bases of the junction. Library creation used the immunoSEQ multiplex PCR assay. For the multiplex PCR, a mixture combining 60 forward primers for TCR Vbeta segments and 13 reverse primers for TCR Jbeta segments was used. A multiplex PCR assay on genomic DNA amplified the CDR3 region of rearranged TCR beta genes. The Illumina HiSeq System was used to sequence the amplified TCR beta libraries as 87-base-pair reads. For the original study's pipeline: Across the 670 or so repertoires, a later analysis counted approximately 75 million unique TCR beta chains, approximately 12 million of which were shared by at least two donors. To remove PCR and sequencing errors, raw reads were error-corrected and collapsed into unique sequences using a nearest-neighbor algorithm that merged closely related sequences. V, D and J gene segments were assigned by aligning CDR3 sequences to IMGT reference sequences. For a sequence to be retained, at least a six-nucleotide match to both a V gene segment and a J gene segment was required. A rearrangement counted as productive if the CDR3 had no stop codons and remained in frame with V and J, and every other rearrangement counted as non-productive. CDR3 was defined according to IMGT convention as the region running from the second conserved V-encoded cysteine to the conserved J-encoded phenylalanine. The earlier analysis of about 590 of the donors excluded sequences that lacked an unambiguous match to a single V gene segment. In an earlier analysis of almost 600 of the donors, a V segment was called functional when productive rearrangements were above 56.7%, and segregating when the standard deviation between donors exceeded 5%. A statistical classification framework was built to diagnose cytomegalovirus status from the catalog of TCR beta chain sequences. V and J gene assignment, in a later analysis, came from comparing TCR nucleotide sequences with IMGT/GENE-DB human TR gene sequences. A later analysis assigned CDR3 sequences and most-parsimonious VDJ recombination scenarios with the TCRdist pipeline. A later analysis defined each TCR beta chain by its CDR3 amino acid sequence plus V-gene family, and excluded reads lacking a unique V-gene family. A later analysis removed 500 to 650 highly shared, low-generation-probability nucleotide sequences to deal with suspected cross-contamination and a sequencing artifact. In a later analysis, a clonal expansion index was calculated for each public chain from normalized within-repertoire ranks of inferred template counts. In a later analysis, generation probabilities were computed using a VDJ recombination model fitted to out-of-frame rearrangements, and the results were checked against IGoR. In a later analysis, hypergeometric tests were used to score TCR-TCR, TCR-HLA and TCR-CMV co-occurrence, with a repertoire-size bias correction applied to TCR pairs. False discovery rates were estimated in a later analysis by permuting HLA or CMV assignments 20 times. A later analysis grouped co-occurring TCRs with DBSCAN, adding TCRdist sequence similarity when clustering within HLA-allele-positive subsets. For co-occurrence clustering, repertoires with fewer than 30,000 or more than 120,000 public chains were excluded, along with roughly 5 repertoires with anomalous nucleotide sharing. This immuneACCESS table, as held by TCRdb, lists in-frame sequences with V and J called but not all clones. Of the missing ones, under half trace to an unresolved V gene in checked studies; the others have no known cause. V, J and clone size reflect that table, while D and trimming were determined from the DNA. Here the sample has more than 95,000 clones; 75% to 80% occur a single time. More than 3% of the sample is in the top ten clones.

Sequenced: PBMCs. The sequence was collected from a middle-aged man in good health and CMV-seronegative. The sequence links TRBV2 to TRBJ2-5; 8 bases in the junction line up with TRBD2. The sequenced DNA: TGTGCCAGCATGAGGGGCGGGGGGGAGACCCAGTACTTC. The encoded protein is CASMRGGGETQYF.